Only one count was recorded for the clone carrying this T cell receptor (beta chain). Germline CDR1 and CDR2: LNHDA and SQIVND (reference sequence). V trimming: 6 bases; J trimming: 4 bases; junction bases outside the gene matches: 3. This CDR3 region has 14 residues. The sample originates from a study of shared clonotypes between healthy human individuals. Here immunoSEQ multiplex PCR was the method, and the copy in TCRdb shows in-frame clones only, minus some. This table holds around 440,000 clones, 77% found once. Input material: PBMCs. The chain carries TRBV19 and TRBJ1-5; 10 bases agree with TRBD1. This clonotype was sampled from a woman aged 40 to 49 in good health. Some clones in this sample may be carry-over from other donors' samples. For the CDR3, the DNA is TGTGCCAGTAGCGGGACAGGGGTTAATCAGCCCCAGCATTTT. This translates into CASSGTGVNQPQHF.